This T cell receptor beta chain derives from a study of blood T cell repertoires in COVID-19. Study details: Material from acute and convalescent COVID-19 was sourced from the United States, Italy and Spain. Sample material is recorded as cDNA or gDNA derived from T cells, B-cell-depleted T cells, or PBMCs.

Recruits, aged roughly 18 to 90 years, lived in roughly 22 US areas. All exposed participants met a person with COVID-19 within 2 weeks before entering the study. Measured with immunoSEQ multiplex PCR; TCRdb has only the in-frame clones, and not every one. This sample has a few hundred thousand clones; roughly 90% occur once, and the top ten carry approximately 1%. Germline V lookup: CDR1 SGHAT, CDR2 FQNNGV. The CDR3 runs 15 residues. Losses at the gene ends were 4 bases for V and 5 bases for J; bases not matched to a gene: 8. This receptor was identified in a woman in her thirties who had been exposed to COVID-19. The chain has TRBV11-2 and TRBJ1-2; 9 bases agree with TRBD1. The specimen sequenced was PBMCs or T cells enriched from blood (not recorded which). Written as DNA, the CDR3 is TGTGCCAGCAGCTCGTCGGACAGGGGCTATTATGGCTACACCTTC. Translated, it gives CASSSSDRGYYGYTF.